The clone carrying this T cell receptor beta chain has more than one count but fewer than ten. V lost 7 bases and J 5 bases, leaving 8 bases between the germline ends. This CDR3 is 11 amino acids long. Amplification of TCR beta CDR3 regions was performed using RNA transcripts as template. HTBI primers drove first-round RT-PCR of the TCR CDR3. TCRdb independently ran MiXCR on the multiplex PCR reads; one entry per CDR3 protein. The table lists under 400,000 distinct CDR3 sequences, under 15% of them singletons. The record originates from a study of T cells in Graves' hyperthyroidism and ophthalmopathy.

The chain couples TRBV12-3 or TRBV12-4 to TRBJ2-5; D remains unclear. The TCR comes from a young woman with Graves' hyperthyroidism. Source material: blood. The CDR3 is CASTSQETQYF. DNA for the CDR3: TGTGCCAGCACCTCCCAGGAGACCCAGTACTTC.